The rows below give T cell receptor beta chains drawn from one sample of a study of OX40 agonist ivuxolimab in advanced cancers. Using immunoSEQ multiplex PCR, the repertoire was profiled, and TCRdb retains in-frame clones only, with some absent. This table holds more than 40,000 clones, 82% found once. Sequencing used CD4+ or CD8+ T cells sorted from blood, obtained in a trial of the OX40 agonist ivuxolimab. Every receptor here comes from an adult with an advanced solid tumor such as melanoma, head and neck, liver or kidney cancer. CDR3s leave out the opening cysteine and the closing phenylalanine or tryptophan.

V gene | CDR3 protein
TRBV10-3 | ASSPGANTGELF
TRBV19 | ASAGQGHSPLH
TRBV6-1 | ASRKEYGYT
TRBV13 | ASSLGTVNSPLH
TRBV5-4 | ASSLVAGGSYEQY
TRBV5-8 | ASSTYGTVRGYT
TRBV7-9 | ASSFPKDRTSYEQY
TRBV6-5 | ASKFTTTAGELF
TRBV5-6 | ASSREAKNIQY
TRBV7-6 | ASSEGQGTSNYGYT
TRBV4-3 | ASSQDAGVGTGYT
TRBV18 | ASSPPTGLAEAF
TRBV6-4 | ASRRQAVDSPLH
TRBV6-4 | ASSVSFTDTQY
TRBV29-1 | SGMGQGNSEAF
TRBV6-1 | ASSGTGAIYGYT
TRBV11-2 | ASSPGLWDSANSPLH
TRBV5-5 | ASSLEGRNTEAF
TRBV7-2 | ASSLTTGATGELF
TRBV5-6 | ASSRRGGTNYGYT
TRBV27 | ASSGDGSNQPQH
TRBV11-2 | ASSLRTGSGEKLF
TRBV5-1 | ASSSQVGRGYT
TRBV19 | ASSIAHTSSGLAKNIQY
TRBV7-2 | ASSLARGTNYGYT
TRBV6-5 | ASSYLRDSPLH
TRBV6-4 | ASSDRTGGGNTIY
TRBV7-9 | ATDAGGLAGELF
TRBV5-1 | ASSPGRPPNTQY
TRBV30 | AWVRGAAGELF
TRBV19 | ASSISLSYEQY
TRBV11-2 | ASSLEGPTVNTEAF
TRBV5-1 | ASSPLTGSNEKLF
TRBV5-8 | ASSRDRY
TRBV2 | ASSETGAQDQPQH
TRBV7-2 | ASRIAGELF
TRBV7-6 | ASSLTTGVDYGYT
TRBV14 | ASSPFRGLGNTGELF
TRBV12-1 | ASSFIPNTEAF
TRBV19 | ASSIEAGVTNTGELF
TRBV19 | ASSIKGGYNSPLH
TRBV5-6 | ASSLGANTEAF
TRBV30 | AWSVQGNQPQH
TRBV5-5 | ASSLNRGEKLF
TRBV2 | ASSGTLNYGYT